The rows below give T cell receptor beta chains drawn from one sample of a study of OX40 agonist ivuxolimab in advanced cancers. Sequencing was performed with immunoSEQ multiplex PCR; in TCRdb, only in-frame clones are kept and a portion is missing. The sample records some 39,000 clones, about 81% being singletons. This specimen consisted of CD4+ or CD8+ T cells sorted from blood, obtained in a trial of the OX40 agonist ivuxolimab. The receptors were sampled from an adult with an advanced solid tumor such as melanoma, head and neck, liver or kidney cancer. The CDR3 runs from the conserved cysteine through the conserved F or W. D genes are given only for firm matches. Where a row states a size, it is once, few, many or the class of an expanded clone; other rows omit it.

TRBJ1-2,-,TRBV28,-,TGTGCCAGCAGTGGAACTGGCTACACCTTC,CASSGTGYTF
TRBJ2-7,-,TRBV28,-,TGTGCCAGCAGCCGGGGCTCAATCTACGAGCAGTACTTC,CASSRGSIYEQYF
TRBJ2-1,-,TRBV5-1,medium-sized,TGCGCCAGCAGCTTCCTAATATCAGGGCAGGAGCAGTTCTTC,CASSFLISGQEQFF
TRBJ1-1,-,TRBV5-1,-,TGCGCCAGCAGCTTGGAGGGCGGCTACCCTGAAGCTTTCTTT,CASSLEGGYPEAFF
TRBJ2-7,-,TRBV11-3,-,TGTGCCAGCAGCTTAGGTGCGGACACAGGTGCTCATGGCGAGCAGTACTTC,CASSLGADTGAHGEQYF
TRBJ2-7,TRBD2,TRBV6-1,-,TGTGCCAGCAGTCGGACTAGCGGGGGGTACGAGCAGTACTTC,CASSRTSGGYEQYF
TRBJ1-2,-,TRBV19,-,TGTGCCACCACCATGGGAGGCTATGGCTACACCTTC,CATTMGGYGYTF
TRBJ1-5,TRBD1,TRBV19,few,TGTGCCAGTAGGGACAGGGTTGGTCAGCCCCAGCATTTT,CASRDRVGQPQHF
TRBJ1-3,-,TRBV5-1,-,TGCGCCAGCAGCTTGGCCGGGGCAACGAGCTCTGGAAACACCATATATTTT,CASSLAGATSSGNTIYF
TRBJ1-2,TRBD1,TRBV7-3,-,TGTGCCAGCAGCTTCGGACAGGGGGATGGCTACACCTTC,CASSFGQGDGYTF
TRBJ1-5,-,TRBV6-5,-,TGTGCCAGCAGTTCCGGAGGAAGCAATCAGCCCCAGCATTTT,CASSSGGSNQPQHF
TRBJ2-1,TRBD2,TRBV10-3,-,TGTGCCATCGCGCGGGGGGGCTCCTACAATGAGCAGTTCTTC,CAIARGGSYNEQFF
TRBJ2-7,-,TRBV11-2,-,TGTGCCAGCAGTCCACCGCCTCTTTCCGGCGAGCAGTACTTC,CASSPPPLSGEQYF
TRBJ1-5,TRBD1,TRBV11-3,few,TGTGCCAGCAGCTTAGAACAGGGGTTAAATCAGCCCCAGCATTTT,CASSLEQGLNQPQHF
TRBJ2-7,-,TRBV7-8,few,TGTGCCAGCAGCTTAGCGCCTCCCCCAACCGACTCCTACGAGCAGTACTTC,CASSLAPPPTDSYEQYF
TRBJ2-3,TRBD2,TRBV6-5,-,TGTGCCAGCAGACGACTAGCGGGGAGCACAGATACGCAGTATTTT,CASRRLAGSTDTQYF
TRBJ2-3,-,TRBV10-1,-,TGCGCCAGCAGTGGGACCAAATCGGGACGGGGGACAGATACGCAGTATTTT,CASSGTKSGRGTDTQYF
TRBJ1-1,-,TRBV19,-,TGTGCCAGTACCCCAGTGGGGGGCTCAACGGCTGAAGCTTTCTTT,CASTPVGGSTAEAFF
TRBJ1-2,-,TRBV2,-,TGTGCCAGCAGTGAAGTACTATATGGCTACACCTTC,CASSEVLYGYTF
TRBJ2-7,-,TRBV28,-,TGTGCCAGCAGTTTGGAACAATACGAGCAGTACTTC,CASSLEQYEQYF
TRBJ2-7,TRBD1,TRBV4-3,-,TGCGCCAGCAGCCTCTACAGGGGGAGTTACGAGCAGTACTTC,CASSLYRGSYEQYF
TRBJ2-7,-,TRBV11-2,-,TGTGCCAGCAGCTTAGACAGGGGACTACGTGAGCAGTACTTC,CASSLDRGLREQYF
TRBJ2-7,-,TRBV14,-,TGTGCCAGCAGCCAAGATGTGAGGGCTCTGCACTTC,CASSQDVRALHF